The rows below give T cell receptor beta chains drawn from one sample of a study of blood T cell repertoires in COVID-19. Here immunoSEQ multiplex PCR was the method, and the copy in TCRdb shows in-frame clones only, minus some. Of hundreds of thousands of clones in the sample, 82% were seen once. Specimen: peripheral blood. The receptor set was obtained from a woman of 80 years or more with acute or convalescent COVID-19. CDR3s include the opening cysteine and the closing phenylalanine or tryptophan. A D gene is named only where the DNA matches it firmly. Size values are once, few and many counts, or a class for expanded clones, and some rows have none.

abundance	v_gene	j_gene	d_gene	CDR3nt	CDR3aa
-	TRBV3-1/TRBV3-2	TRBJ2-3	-	TGTGCCAGCAGCCAACAGGGTCCAGATACGCAGTATTTT	CASSQQGPDTQYF
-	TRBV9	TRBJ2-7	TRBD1	TGTGCCAGCAGCGTGGCGACAGGGGCCCGCTACGAGCAGTACTTC	CASSVATGARYEQYF
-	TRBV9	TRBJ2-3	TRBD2	TGTGCCAGCAGCGTAGGCCTAGCGGGGGAACATACGCAGTATTTT	CASSVGLAGEHTQYF
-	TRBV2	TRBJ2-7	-	TGTGCCAGCAAAGAACAGGGCCCATCCTACGAGCAGTACTTC	CASKEQGPSYEQYF
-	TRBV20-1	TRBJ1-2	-	TGCAGTGCTAGTTCGACGGAGAACTATGGCTACACCTTC	CSASSTENYGYTF
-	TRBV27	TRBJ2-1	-	TGTGCCAGCAGTCGCCGGGATACCTCCTACAATGAGCAGTTCTTC	CASSRRDTSYNEQFF
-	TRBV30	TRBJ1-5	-	TGTGCCTGGAGTAGGGGGGGCGGTCAGCCCCAGCATTTT	CAWSRGGGQPQHF
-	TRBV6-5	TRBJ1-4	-	TGTGCCAGCAGCCTCGAACTAGGCAATGAAAAACTGTTTTTT	CASSLELGNEKLFF
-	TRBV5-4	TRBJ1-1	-	TGTGCCAGCAGCTCGCCGGGACACACGTTCGCTGAAGCTTTCTTT	CASSSPGHTFAEAFF
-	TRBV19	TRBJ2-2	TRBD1	TGTGCCAGTAGTACCGACATGGGTGGCAGGGGGTTCACCGGGGAGCTGTTTTTT	CASSTDMGGRGFTGELFF
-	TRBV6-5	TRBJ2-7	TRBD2	TGTGCCAGCAGCCCAGGGACTAGCGGTCCCTACGAGCAGTACTTC	CASSPGTSGPYEQYF
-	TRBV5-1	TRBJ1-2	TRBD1	TGCGCCAGCAGCGCCGGACAGGGGAGTTATGGCTACACCTTC	CASSAGQGSYGYTF
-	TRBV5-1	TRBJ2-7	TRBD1	TGCGCCAGCAGCTGGGGGACAGACAACTACGAGCAGTACTTC	CASSWGTDNYEQYF
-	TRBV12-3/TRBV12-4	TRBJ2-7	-	TGTGCCAGCGGGACTCCGAGCTCCTACGAGCAGTACTTC	CASGTPSSYEQYF
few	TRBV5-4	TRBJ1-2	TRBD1	TGTGCCAGCAGCTTGGGTAACAGGGGACTGGATGGCTACACCTTC	CASSLGNRGLDGYTF
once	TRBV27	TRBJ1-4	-	TGTGCCAGCAGTGTCCGGGAGTCGGATGAAAAACTGTTTTTT	CASSVRESDEKLFF
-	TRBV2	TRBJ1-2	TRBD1	TGTGCCAGCACCCGACAGGGGTTAGCTAACTATGGCTACACCTTC	CASTRQGLANYGYTF
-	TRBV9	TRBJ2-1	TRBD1	TGTGCCAGCAGCAAGACAGGGGTTATGTCCTACAATGAGCAGTTCTTC	CASSKTGVMSYNEQFF
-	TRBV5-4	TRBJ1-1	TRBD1	TGTGCCAGCAGCCGGATTACGACAGGGCGGAACACTGAAGCTTTCTTT	CASSRITTGRNTEAFF
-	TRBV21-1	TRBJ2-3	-	TGTGCCAGCAGCAAAGACGGTGACAGGGGGCTGGTGACTAGCGGCACAGATACGCAGTATTTT	CASSKDGDRGLVTSGTDTQYF
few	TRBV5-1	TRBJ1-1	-	TGCGCCAGCAGCTTGGTCCCCTCTTCTGAAGCTTTCTTT	CASSLVPSSEAFF
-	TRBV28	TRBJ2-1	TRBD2	TGTGCCAGCAGTCAGAGGACTAGCGAGACCTACAATGAGCAGTTCTTC	CASSQRTSETYNEQFF
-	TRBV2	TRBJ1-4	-	TGTGCCAGCAGGCAGGGAGAAAAACTGTTTTTT	CASRQGEKLFF
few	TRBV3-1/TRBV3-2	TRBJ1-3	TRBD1	TGTGCCAGCAGCCTGGGGGACAGAGCCTCTGGAAACACCATATATTTT	CASSLGDRASGNTIYF